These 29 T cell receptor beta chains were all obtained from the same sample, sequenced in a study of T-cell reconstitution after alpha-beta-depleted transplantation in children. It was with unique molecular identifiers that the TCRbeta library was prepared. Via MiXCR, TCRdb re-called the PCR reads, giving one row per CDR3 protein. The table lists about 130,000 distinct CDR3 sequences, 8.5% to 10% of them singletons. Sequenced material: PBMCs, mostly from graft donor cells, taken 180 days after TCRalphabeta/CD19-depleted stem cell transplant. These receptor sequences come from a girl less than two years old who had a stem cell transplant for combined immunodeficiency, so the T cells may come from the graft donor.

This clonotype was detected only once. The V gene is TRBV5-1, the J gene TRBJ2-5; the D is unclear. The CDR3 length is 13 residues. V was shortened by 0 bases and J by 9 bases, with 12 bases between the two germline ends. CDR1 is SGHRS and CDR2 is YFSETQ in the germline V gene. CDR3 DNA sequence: TGCGCCAGCAGCTTGGGGCCCACGGTGGCCCAGTACTTC. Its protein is CASSLGPTVAQYF.

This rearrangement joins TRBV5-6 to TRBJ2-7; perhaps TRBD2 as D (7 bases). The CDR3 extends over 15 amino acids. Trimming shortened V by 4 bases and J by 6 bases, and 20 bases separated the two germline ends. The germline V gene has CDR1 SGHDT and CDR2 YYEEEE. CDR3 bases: TGTGCCAGCAGCCAAACGTGGGGGGGGCCAACCGAGCAGTACTTC. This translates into CASSQTWGGPTEQYF.

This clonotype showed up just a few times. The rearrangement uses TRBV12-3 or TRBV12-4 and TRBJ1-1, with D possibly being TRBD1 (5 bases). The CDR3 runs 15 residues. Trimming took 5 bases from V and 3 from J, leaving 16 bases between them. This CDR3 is CASSNDRQGHTEAFF. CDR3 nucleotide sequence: TGTGCCAGCAGTAACGACCGGCAGGGCCACACTGAAGCTTTCTTT.

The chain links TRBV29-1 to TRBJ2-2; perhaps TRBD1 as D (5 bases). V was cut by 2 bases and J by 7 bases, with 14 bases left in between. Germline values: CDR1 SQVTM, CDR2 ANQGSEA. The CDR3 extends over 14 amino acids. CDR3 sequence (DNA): TGCAGCGTTGAACGGACAAGGGCAGGCGGGGAGCTGTTTTTT. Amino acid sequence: CSVERTRAGGELFF.

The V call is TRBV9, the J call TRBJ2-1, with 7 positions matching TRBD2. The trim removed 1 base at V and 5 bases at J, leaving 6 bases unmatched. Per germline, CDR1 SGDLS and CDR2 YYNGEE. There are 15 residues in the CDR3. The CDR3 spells CASSVTGSGDNEQFF. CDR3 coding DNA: TGTGCCAGCAGCGTAACGGGGAGCGGGGACAATGAGCAGTTCTTC.

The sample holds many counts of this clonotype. The CDR3, as DNA: TGTGCCAGCAGACCTAGCAGAGCCTACGAGCAGTACTTC. Translating it yields CASRPSRAYEQYF. The gene calls are TRBV6-1 and TRBJ2-7; a weak D match, TRBD2 (5 bases). The CDR3 length is 13 residues. Germline V gives CDR1 MNHNS, CDR2 SASEGT. The ends were cut back, 6 bases at V and 2 bases at J, with 11 bases in the middle.

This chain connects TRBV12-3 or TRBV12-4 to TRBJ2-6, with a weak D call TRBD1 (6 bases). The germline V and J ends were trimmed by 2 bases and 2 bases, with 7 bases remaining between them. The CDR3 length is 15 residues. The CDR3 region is CASSLRGTGANVLTF. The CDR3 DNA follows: TGTGCCAGCAGTTTAAGGGGGACTGGGGCCAACGTCCTGACTTTC.

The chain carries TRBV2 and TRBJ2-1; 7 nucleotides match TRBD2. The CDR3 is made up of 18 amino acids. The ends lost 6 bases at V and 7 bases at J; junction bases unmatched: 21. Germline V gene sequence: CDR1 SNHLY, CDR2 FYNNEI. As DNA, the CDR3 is TGTGCCAGCAGAAAGATGCCAGGGTTGGGAGGGCCCGGGAATGAGCAGTTCTTC. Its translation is CASRKMPGLGGPGNEQFF. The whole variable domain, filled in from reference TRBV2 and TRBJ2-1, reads EPEVTQTPSHQVTQMGQEVILRCVPISNHLYFYWYRQILGQKVEFLVSFYNNEISEKSEIFDDQFSVERPDGSNFTLKIRSTKLEDSAMYFCASRKMPGLGGPGNEQFFGPGTRLTVL.

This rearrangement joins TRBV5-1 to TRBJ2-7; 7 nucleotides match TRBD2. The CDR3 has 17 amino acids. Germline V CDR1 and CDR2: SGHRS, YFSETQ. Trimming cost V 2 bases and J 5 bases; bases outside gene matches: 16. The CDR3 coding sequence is TGCGCCAGCAGCTTTAGTCAGAGGAGGGACTATCGCAACGAGCAGTACTTC. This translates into CASSFSQRRDYRNEQYF.

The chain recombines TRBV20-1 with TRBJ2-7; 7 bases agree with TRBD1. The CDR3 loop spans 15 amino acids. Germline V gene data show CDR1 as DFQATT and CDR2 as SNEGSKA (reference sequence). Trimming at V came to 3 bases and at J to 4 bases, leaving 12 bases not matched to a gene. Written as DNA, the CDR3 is TGCAGTGCTAGGACAGGGCGTCAGGGGACGTACGAGCAGTACTTC. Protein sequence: CSARTGRQGTYEQYF.

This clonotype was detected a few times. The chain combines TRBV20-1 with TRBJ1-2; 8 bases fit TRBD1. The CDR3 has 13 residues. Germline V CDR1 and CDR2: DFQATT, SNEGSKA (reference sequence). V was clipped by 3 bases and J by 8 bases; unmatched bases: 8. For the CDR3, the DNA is TGCAGTGCTAGCCTAATCGGACAGGGCGGCTACACCTTC. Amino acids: CSASLIGQGGYTF.

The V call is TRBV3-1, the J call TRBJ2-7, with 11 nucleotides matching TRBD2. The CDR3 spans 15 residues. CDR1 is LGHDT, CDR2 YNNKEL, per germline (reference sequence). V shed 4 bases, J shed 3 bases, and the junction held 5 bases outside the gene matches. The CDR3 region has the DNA TGTGCCAGCAGCCTTAGACTAGCGGGAAACTACGAGCAGTACTTC. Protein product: CASSLRLAGNYEQYF.

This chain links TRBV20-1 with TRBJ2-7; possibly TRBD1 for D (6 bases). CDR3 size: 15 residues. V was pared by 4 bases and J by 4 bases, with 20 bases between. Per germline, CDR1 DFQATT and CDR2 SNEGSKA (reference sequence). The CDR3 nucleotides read TGCAGTGCTATGAGCCCCCAGGGGATCGTGTACGAGCAGTACTTC. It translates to CSAMSPQGIVYEQYF.

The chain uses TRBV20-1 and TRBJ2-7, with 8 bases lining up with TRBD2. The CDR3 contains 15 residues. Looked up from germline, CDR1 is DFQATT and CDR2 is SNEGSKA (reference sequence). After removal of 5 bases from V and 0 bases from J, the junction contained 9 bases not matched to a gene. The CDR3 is CSAGGGLPSSYEQYF. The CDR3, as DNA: TGCAGTGCTGGCGGGGGGCTTCCTAGCTCCTACGAGCAGTACTTC.

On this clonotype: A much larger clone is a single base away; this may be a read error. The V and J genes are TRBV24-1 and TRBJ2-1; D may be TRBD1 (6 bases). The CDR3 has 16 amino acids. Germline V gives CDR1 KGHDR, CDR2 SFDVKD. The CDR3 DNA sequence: TGTACCACCAGTGAGCCAACAGGGAGCTCCTACAATGAGCAGTTCTTC. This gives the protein CTTSEPTGSSYNEQFF.

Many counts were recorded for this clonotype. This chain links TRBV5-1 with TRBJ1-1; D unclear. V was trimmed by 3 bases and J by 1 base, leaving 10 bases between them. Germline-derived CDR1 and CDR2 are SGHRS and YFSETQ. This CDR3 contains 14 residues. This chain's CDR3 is CASSYRGGNTEAFF. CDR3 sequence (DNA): TGCGCCAGCAGCTACCGGGGTGGGAACACTGAAGCTTTCTTT.

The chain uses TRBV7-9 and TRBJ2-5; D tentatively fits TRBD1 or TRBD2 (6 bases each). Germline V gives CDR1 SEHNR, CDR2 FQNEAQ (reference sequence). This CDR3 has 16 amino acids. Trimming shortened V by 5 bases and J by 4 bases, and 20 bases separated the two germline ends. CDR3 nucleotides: TGTGCCAGCAGCCCTAGGCTGGGCAGGGGAGGAGAGACCCAGTACTTC. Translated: CASSPRLGRGGETQYF.

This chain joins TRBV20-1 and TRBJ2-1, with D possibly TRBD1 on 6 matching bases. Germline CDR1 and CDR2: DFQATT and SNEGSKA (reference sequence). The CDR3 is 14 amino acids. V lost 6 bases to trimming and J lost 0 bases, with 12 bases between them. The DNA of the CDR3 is TGCAGTGCCCTGTGGGGACACTCCTACAATGAGCAGTTCTTC. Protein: CSALWGHSYNEQFF.

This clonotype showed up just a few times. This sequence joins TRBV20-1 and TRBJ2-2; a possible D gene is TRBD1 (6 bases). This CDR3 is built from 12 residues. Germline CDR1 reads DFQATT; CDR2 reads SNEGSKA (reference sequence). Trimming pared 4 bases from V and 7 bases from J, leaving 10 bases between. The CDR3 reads CSAKGVHGELFF. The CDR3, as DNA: TGCAGTGCTAAGGGGGTACACGGGGAGCTGTTTTTT.

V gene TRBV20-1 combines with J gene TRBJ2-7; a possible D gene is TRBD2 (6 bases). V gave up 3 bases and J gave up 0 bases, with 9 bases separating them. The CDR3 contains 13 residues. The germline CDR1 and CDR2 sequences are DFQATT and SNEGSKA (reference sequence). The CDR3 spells CSARGGSSYEQYF. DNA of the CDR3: TGCAGTGCTAGGGGAGGAAGCTCCTACGAGCAGTACTTC.

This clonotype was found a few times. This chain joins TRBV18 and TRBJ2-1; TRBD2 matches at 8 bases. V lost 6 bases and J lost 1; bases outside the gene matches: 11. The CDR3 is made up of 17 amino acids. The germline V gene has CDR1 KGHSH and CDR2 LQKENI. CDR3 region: CASSSVPRGGSYNEQFF. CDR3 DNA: TGTGCCAGCTCTTCAGTCCCCCGGGGGGGGTCCTACAATGAGCAGTTCTTC.

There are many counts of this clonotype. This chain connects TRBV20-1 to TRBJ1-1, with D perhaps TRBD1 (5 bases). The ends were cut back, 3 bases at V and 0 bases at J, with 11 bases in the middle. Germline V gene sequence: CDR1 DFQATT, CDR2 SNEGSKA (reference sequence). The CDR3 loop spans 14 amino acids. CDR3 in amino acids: CSASWGTVNTEAFF. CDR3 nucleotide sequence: TGCAGTGCTAGTTGGGGGACGGTGAACACTGAAGCTTTCTTT.

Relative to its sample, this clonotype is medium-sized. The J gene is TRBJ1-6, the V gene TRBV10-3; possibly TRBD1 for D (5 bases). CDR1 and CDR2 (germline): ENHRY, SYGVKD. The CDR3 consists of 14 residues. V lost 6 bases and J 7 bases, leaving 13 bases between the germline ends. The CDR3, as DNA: TGTGCCATCAGAGAGGGACTGGCGAATTCACCCCTCCACTTT. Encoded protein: CAIREGLANSPLHF.

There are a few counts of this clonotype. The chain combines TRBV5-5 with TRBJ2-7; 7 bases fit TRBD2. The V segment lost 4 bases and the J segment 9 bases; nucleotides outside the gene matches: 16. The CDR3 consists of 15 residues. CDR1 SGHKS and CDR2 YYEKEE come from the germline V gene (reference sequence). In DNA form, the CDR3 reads TGTGCCAGCAGCCGACTAGCAAGCCCCTCTAACGGGCAGTACTTC. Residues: CASSRLASPSNGQYF.

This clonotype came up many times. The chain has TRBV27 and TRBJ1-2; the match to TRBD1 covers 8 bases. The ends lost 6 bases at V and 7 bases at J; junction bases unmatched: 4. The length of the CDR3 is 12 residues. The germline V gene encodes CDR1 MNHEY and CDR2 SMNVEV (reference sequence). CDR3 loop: CASSPGGVGYTF. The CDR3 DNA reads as TGTGCCAGCAGCCCAGGGGGCGTTGGCTACACCTTC.

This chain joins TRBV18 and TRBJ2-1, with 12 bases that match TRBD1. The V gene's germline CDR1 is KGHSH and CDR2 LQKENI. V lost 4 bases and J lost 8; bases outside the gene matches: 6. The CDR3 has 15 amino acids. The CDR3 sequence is CASSLGQGAIYEQFF. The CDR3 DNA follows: TGTGCCAGCTCACTGGGACAGGGGGCGATATATGAGCAGTTCTTC.

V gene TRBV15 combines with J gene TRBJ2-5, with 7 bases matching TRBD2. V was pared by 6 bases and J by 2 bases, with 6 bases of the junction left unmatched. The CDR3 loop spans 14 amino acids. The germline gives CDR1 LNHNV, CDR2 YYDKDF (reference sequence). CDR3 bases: TGTGCCACCAGTCCCAGGCGGGGGCAAGAGACCCAGTACTTC. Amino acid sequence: CATSPRRGQETQYF.

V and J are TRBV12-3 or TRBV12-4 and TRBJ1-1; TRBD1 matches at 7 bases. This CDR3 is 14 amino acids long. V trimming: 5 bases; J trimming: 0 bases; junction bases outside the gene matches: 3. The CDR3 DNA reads TGTGCCAGCAGTCGACAGGGCATGAACACTGAAGCTTTCTTT. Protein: CASSRQGMNTEAFF.

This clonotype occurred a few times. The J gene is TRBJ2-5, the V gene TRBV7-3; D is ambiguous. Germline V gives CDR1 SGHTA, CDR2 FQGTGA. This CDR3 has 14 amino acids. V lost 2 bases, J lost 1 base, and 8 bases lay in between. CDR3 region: CASSLLNTQETQYF. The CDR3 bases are TGTGCCAGCAGCTTACTAAATACCCAAGAGACCCAGTACTTC.